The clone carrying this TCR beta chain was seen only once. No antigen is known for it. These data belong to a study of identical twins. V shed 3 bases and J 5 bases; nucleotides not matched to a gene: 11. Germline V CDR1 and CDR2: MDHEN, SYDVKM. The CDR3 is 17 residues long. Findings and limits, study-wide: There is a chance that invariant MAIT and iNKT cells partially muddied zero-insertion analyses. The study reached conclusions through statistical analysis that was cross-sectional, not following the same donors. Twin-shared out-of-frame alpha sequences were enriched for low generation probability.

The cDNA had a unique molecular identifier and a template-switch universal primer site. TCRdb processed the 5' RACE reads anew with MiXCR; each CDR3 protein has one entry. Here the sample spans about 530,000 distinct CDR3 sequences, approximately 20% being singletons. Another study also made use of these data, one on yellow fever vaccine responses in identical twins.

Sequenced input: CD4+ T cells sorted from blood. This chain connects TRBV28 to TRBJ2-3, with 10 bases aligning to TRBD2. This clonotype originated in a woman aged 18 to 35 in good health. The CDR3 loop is CASSFHTSGGARDTQYF. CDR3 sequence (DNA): TGTGCCAGCAGTTTCCATACCAGCGGGGGGGCTAGAGATACGCAGTATTTT. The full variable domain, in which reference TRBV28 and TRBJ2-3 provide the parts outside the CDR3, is DVKVTQSSRYLVKRTGEKVFLECVQDMDHENMFWYRQDPGLGLRLIYFSYDVKMKEKGDIPEGYSVSREKKERFSLILESASTNQTSMYLCASSFHTSGGARDTQYFGPGTRLTVL.